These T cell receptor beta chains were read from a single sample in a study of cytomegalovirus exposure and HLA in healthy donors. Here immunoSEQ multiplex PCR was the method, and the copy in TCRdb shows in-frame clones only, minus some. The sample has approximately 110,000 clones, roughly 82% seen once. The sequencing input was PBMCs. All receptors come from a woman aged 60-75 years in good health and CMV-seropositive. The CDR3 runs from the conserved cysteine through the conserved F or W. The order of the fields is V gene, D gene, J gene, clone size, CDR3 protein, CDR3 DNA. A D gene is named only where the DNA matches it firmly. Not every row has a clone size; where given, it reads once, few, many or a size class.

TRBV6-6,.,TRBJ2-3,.,CASRYGLVGTDTQYF,TGTGCCAGCAGATACGGACTTGTCGGCACAGATACGCAGTATTTT
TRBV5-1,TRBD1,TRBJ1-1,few,CASSLDGPTGEAFF,TGTGCCAGCAGCTTGGATGGTCCGACAGGGGAAGCTTTCTTT
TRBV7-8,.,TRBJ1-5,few,CASSTTRQTSNQPQHF,TGTGCCAGCAGCACGACCAGACAGACTAGCAATCAGCCCCAGCATTTT
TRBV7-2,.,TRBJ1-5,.,CASSLVGRGQPQHF,TGTGCCAGCAGCTTAGTGGGAAGGGGTCAGCCCCAGCATTTT
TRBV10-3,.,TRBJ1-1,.,CAISESGAEGNTEAFF,TGTGCCATCAGTGAGTCCGGGGCGGAGGGGAACACTGAAGCTTTCTTT
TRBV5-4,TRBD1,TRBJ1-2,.,CASSSTGGRVRGYTF,TGTGCCAGCAGCTCGACAGGGGGGAGAGTAAGGGGCTACACCTTC
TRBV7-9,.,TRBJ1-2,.,CASSFSDRFANYGYTF,TGTGCCAGCAGCTTCTCAGACAGGTTCGCTAACTATGGCTACACCTTC
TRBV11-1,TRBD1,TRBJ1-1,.,CASSPDRGQAFF,TGTGCCAGCAGCCCAGACAGGGGGCAAGCTTTCTTT
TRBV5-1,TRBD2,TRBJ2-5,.,CASREGLAQETQYF,TGCGCCAGCAGAGAGGGACTAGCCCAAGAGACCCAGTACTTC
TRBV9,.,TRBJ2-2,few,CASSPGDLGGELFF,TGTGCCAGCAGCCCAGGGGATCTAGGCGGGGAGCTGTTTTTT
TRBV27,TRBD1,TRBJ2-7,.,CASSRTGATYEQYF,TGTGCCAGCAGTAGAACAGGGGCCACCTACGAGCAGTACTTC
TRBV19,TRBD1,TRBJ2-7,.,CASAVTGTGGNEQYF,TGTGCCAGTGCTGTGACCGGGACAGGGGGGAACGAGCAGTACTTC
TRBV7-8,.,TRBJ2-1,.,CASSLALRGGYEQFF,TGTGCCAGCAGCTTAGCGCTTAGGGGCGGATATGAGCAGTTCTTC
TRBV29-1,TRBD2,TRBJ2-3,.,CSVSGTSGNTDTQYF,TGCAGCGTCTCTGGGACTAGCGGCAACACAGATACGCAGTATTTT
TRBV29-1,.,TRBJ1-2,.,CSVEDLSETVHNYGYTF,TGCAGCGTTGAAGATCTTAGTGAGACAGTGCATAACTATGGCTACACCTTC
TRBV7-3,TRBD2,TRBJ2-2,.,CASSYEAGGVNGELFF,TGTGCCAGCAGCTACGAAGCGGGAGGGGTAAACGGGGAGCTGTTTTTT